These 30 T cell receptor beta chains originate from one sample sequenced in a study of blood T cell repertoires in COVID-19. Sequenced by immunoSEQ multiplex PCR; TCRdb stores in-frame clones only, minus some. The sample yields about 240,000 clones, around 83% seen once. Input material: peripheral blood. All receptors derive from a man under 40 who had recovered from COVID-19.

The chain combines TRBV11-2 with TRBJ1-1; possible D gene TRBD1, 6 bases. V lost 8 bases, J lost 2 bases, and 12 bases lay in between. CDR3 length: 13 residues. In germline, CDR1 is SGHAT, CDR2 FQNNGV. Here the CDR3 reads CASWGTSNTEAFF. In DNA, the CDR3 is TGTGCCAGCTGGGGGACATCTAACACTGAAGCTTTCTTT. The full variable domain, with the rest looked up from reference TRBV11-2 and TRBJ1-1, is EAGVAQSPRYKIIEKRQSVAFWCNPISGHATLYWYQQILGQGPKLLIQFQNNGVVDDSQLPKDRFSAERLKGVDSTLKIQPAKLEDSAVYLCASWGTSNTEAFFGQGTRLTVV.

The chain has TRBV6-5 and TRBJ1-2; 10 bases line up with TRBD1. CDR1 and CDR2 (germline): MNHEY, SVGAGI. Trimming cost V 2 bases and J 4 bases; bases outside gene matches: 7. This CDR3 contains 16 residues. The CDR3 sequence is CASSYGRTGGFYGYTF. Here the CDR3 DNA reads TGTGCCAGCAGTTACGGTCGGACAGGGGGTTTCTATGGCTACACCTTC.

The chain couples TRBV9 to TRBJ2-1, with TRBD2 as a possible D gene (5 bases). The V gene lost 4 bases and the J gene lost 0 bases, with 11 bases spanning the gap. The CDR3 runs 15 residues. Germline lookup yields CDR1 SGDLS and CDR2 YYNGEE. The CDR3 sequence: CASSPPGISYNEQFF. The CDR3 bases are TGTGCCAGCAGCCCCCCGGGGATCTCCTACAATGAGCAGTTCTTC.

This rearrangement joins TRBV10-3 to TRBJ2-5; D call uncertain. V gave up 0 bases and J gave up 4 bases, with 9 bases separating them. The CDR3 length is 14 residues. Germline assignment: CDR1 ENHRY and CDR2 SYGVKD. CDR3 sequence: CAISESLELETQYF. CDR3 coding DNA: TGTGCCATCAGTGAGTCGCTAGAGTTAGAGACCCAGTACTTC.

The rearrangement links TRBV29-1 to TRBJ2-7; 7 nucleotides line up with TRBD1. The germline V gene has CDR1 SQVTM and CDR2 ANQGSEA. This CDR3 spans 14 amino acids. V dropped 1 base and J dropped 1; count of bases not matched to a gene: 4. The CDR3 protein is CSVEGGTDSYEQYV. In DNA, the CDR3 is TGCAGCGTTGAAGGGGGGACAGATTCCTACGAGCAGTACGTC.

The rearrangement joins TRBV27 to TRBJ1-4; D is possibly TRBD1 (5 bases). The V gene lost 4 bases and the J gene lost 5 bases, with 14 bases spanning the gap. This CDR3 has 15 amino acids. The V gene's germline CDR1 is MNHEY and CDR2 SMNVEV (reference sequence). The CDR3: CASSWSGTDNEKLFF. CDR3 bases: TGTGCCAGCAGTTGGAGCGGGACGGACAATGAAAAACTGTTTTTT.

This chain links TRBV11-1 with TRBJ1-6, with D tentatively TRBD1 (5 bases). The CDR3 loop spans 13 amino acids. V lost 5 bases and J lost 9, with 11 bases in between. Germline lookup yields CDR1 SGHAT and CDR2 FQDESV (reference sequence). This CDR3 is CASSLREGSPLHF. The CDR3 bases are TGTGCCAGCAGCCTCAGGGAGGGTTCACCCCTCCACTTT.

This sequence joins TRBV5-6 and TRBJ2-2; the match to TRBD2 covers 7 bases. The CDR3 extends over 16 amino acids. Germline CDR1 is SGHDT and CDR2 is YYEEEE. V trimming: 5 bases; J trimming: 2 bases; junction bases outside the gene matches: 9. The CDR3 protein is CASSSRTRANTGELFF. Here the CDR3 DNA reads TGTGCCAGCAGTTCGCGGACTAGGGCAAACACCGGGGAGCTGTTTTTT.

The rearrangement joins TRBV6-6 to TRBJ2-7; D remains unclear. In germline, CDR1 is MNHNY, CDR2 SVGAGI (reference sequence). The V end was cut by 5 bases, the J end by 1 base, with 18 bases between. The CDR3 length is 16 residues. The CDR3: CASSTGVGRTSYEQYV. As DNA, the CDR3 is TGTGCCAGCAGTACGGGTGTAGGTCGTACTTCCTACGAGCAGTACGTC.

The chain is built from TRBV5-4 and TRBJ2-5; no firm D call. The CDR3 is made up of 13 amino acids. V was cut by 2 bases and J by 8 bases, with 13 bases left in between. Per the germline V gene, CDR1 is SGHNT and CDR2 is YYREEE (reference sequence). In DNA form, the CDR3 reads TGTGCCAGCAGCTTTCCCCCCACTACCACCCAGTACTTC. It encodes CASSFPPTTTQYF. Variable domain in full (rest from reference TRBV5-4 and TRBJ2-5): ETGVTQSPTHLIKTRGQQVTLRCSSQSGHNTVSWYQQALGQGPQFIFQYYREEENGRGNFPPRFSGLQFPNYSSELNVNALELDDSALYLCASSFPPTTTQYFGPGTRLLVL.

The chain employs TRBV3-1 (or the pseudogene TRBV3-2) and TRBJ1-2; D gene uncertain. Per germline, CDR1 LGHDT and CDR2 YNNKEL (reference sequence). CDR3 length: 14 residues. The ends were cut back, 0 bases at V and 4 bases at J, with 9 bases in the middle. The CDR3 region has the DNA TGTGCCAGCAGCCAAGACAGGTCCTCCTATGGCTACACCTTC. Protein: CASSQDRSSYGYTF.

This clone was counted only a few times. The CDR3 nucleotides read TGTGCCAGCAGTTACGGGGGCGGGCCAGGGTTGCACGAGCAGTACTTC. It specifies CASSYGGGPGLHEQYF. This chain connects TRBV6-5 to TRBJ2-7; tentatively, D is TRBD1 (6 bases). Looked up from germline, CDR1 is MNHEY and CDR2 is SVGAGI. V lost 2 bases to trimming and J lost 5 bases, with 19 bases between them. CDR3 length equals 16 residues.

The chain recombines TRBV28 with TRBJ1-4; TRBD1 matches at 7 bases. CDR1 and CDR2 (germline): MDHEN, SYDVKM. The junction had 13 bases not matched to a gene; V was cut back by 6 bases and J by 6 bases. The CDR3 length is 16 residues. CDR3 protein: CASRRATGTAYEKLFF. The CDR3 coding sequence is TGTGCCAGCAGGCGCGCGACCGGGACAGCCTATGAAAAACTGTTTTTT.

The chain has TRBV5-5 and TRBJ2-1, with D possibly matching TRBD2 (7 bases). CDR3 length equals 17 residues. Trimming stripped 2 bases from V and 4 bases from J, with 19 bases between. In germline, CDR1 is SGHKS, CDR2 YYEKEE (reference sequence). The CDR3: CASSFGGGGRLYNEQFF. The CDR3 coding sequence is TGTGCCAGCAGCTTCGGCGGGGGCGGTAGACTTTACAATGAGCAGTTCTTC.

This rearrangement joins TRBV6-5 to TRBJ2-3; 11 bases fit TRBD2. CDR1 is MNHEY and CDR2 is SVGAGI in the germline V gene. With V trimmed by 6 bases and J by 0 bases, 2 bases remained unmatched. The CDR3 runs to 15 residues. In nucleotides, the CDR3 is TGTGCCAGCAGCAGGACTAGCGGGAGCACAGATACGCAGTATTTT. It encodes CASSRTSGSTDTQYF.

This rearrangement joins TRBV7-9 to TRBJ2-5, with 7 bases matching TRBD2. The CDR3 loop spans 14 amino acids. Germline values: CDR1 SEHNR, CDR2 FQNEAQ (reference sequence). With V trimmed by 8 bases and J by 2 bases, 8 bases remained unmatched. The CDR3 DNA is TGTGCCAGCTCTCGGTCGGGACTACAAGAGACCCAGTACTTC. Translating gives CASSRSGLQETQYF.

The V and J genes are TRBV19 and TRBJ2-7; D is perhaps TRBD1 (5 bases). V dropped 6 bases and J dropped 3 bases, with 18 bases sitting between them. Looked up from germline, CDR1 is LNHDA and CDR2 is SQIVND (reference sequence). The CDR3 is made up of 15 amino acids. CDR3 region: CASSNLKGADYEQYF. DNA of the CDR3: TGTGCCAGTAGCAATCTTAAAGGGGCCGACTACGAGCAGTACTTC.

Points on this clone: Its ends do not fully match the called genes, so a read error is possible. V and J are TRBV6-1 and TRBJ1-2, with D tentatively TRBD1 (5 bases). Germline V gene sequence: CDR1 MNHNS, CDR2 SASEGT. The CDR3 loop spans 12 amino acids. The CDR3 spells CASGERDYGYTF. In DNA, the CDR3 is TGTGCCAGCGGTGAAAGGGACTACGGCTACACCTTC.

V is TRBV6-5 and J is TRBJ1-1; a weak D match, TRBD1 (6 bases). The CDR3 consists of 15 residues. V lost 5 bases, J lost 3 bases, and 16 bases lay in between. Germline CDR1 reads MNHEY; CDR2 reads SVGAGI. CDR3: CASSPRGPFDTEAFF. For the CDR3, the DNA is TGTGCCAGCAGTCCCAGGGGACCCTTTGACACTGAAGCTTTCTTT.

In DNA, the CDR3 is TGTGCCAGCAGTTTTGGCAGGAGCACAGATACGCAGTATTTT. Encoded protein: CASSFGRSTDTQYF. V and J are TRBV27 and TRBJ2-3; no reliable D call. V was clipped by 3 bases and J by 0 bases, with 7 bases between them. This CDR3 spans 14 amino acids. Germline assignment: CDR1 MNHEY and CDR2 SMNVEV (reference sequence).

The chain is built from TRBV4-2 and TRBJ2-7; 9 bases are shared with TRBD2. The CDR3 has 14 amino acids. V gave up 3 bases and J gave up 0 bases; unmatched junction bases: 0. Germline loops: CDR1 LGHNA, CDR2 YNFKEQ. CDR3 DNA: TGTGCCAGCAGCCAGCGGGGGGGCTCCTACGAGCAGTACTTC. The encoded protein is CASSQRGGSYEQYF.

J is TRBJ1-6 and V is TRBV7-6; D is undetermined. The CDR3 spans 16 residues. V was cut by 5 bases and J by 0 bases, with 11 bases left in between. Germline values: CDR1 SGHVS, CDR2 FNYEAQ. This CDR3 reads CASSNNRDSYNSPLHF. CDR3 sequence (DNA): TGTGCCAGCAGCAATAACCGGGACTCCTATAATTCACCCCTCCACTTT.

The rearrangement links TRBV6-6 to TRBJ1-5, with a possible D match to TRBD1 (6 bases). Trimming stripped 0 bases from V and 9 bases from J, with 18 bases between. CDR1 is MNHNY and CDR2 is SVGAGI in the germline V gene (reference sequence). This CDR3 comprises 16 residues. CDR3 sequence reads: CASSYSIIRGRGPQHF. The CDR3 coding sequence is TGTGCCAGCAGTTACTCGATTATCAGGGGTCGAGGGCCCCAGCATTTT.

The rearrangement joins TRBV5-1 to TRBJ1-1, with TRBD1 as a possible D gene (5 bases). V lost 5 bases and J 0 bases, leaving 11 bases between the germline ends. CDR3 length equals 14 residues. Germline loops: CDR1 SGHRS, CDR2 YFSETQ. Here the CDR3 reads CASSWTSMNTEAFF. The CDR3 coding sequence is TGCGCCAGCAGTTGGACAAGCATGAACACTGAAGCTTTCTTT.

J is TRBJ1-4 and V is TRBV12-3 or TRBV12-4; D remains unclear. V lost 4 bases to trimming and J lost 8 bases, with 5 bases between them. The CDR3 covers 11 residues. The CDR3 sequence: CASSSFEKLFF. As DNA, the CDR3 is TGTGCCAGCAGTTCATTCGAAAAACTGTTTTTT.

This chain connects TRBV2 to TRBJ2-5; 11 nucleotides line up with TRBD1. The CDR3 has 14 residues. V trimming: 5 bases; J trimming: 2 bases; junction bases outside the gene matches: 1. Germline V gene sequence: CDR1 SNHLY, CDR2 FYNNEI. CDR3 in amino acids: CASSRDRGQETQYF. CDR3 nucleotide sequence: TGTGCCAGCAGTAGGGACAGGGGGCAAGAGACCCAGTACTTC.

A remark on this clone: The junction departs from the called germline gene at one end, perhaps through a read error. The rearrangement uses TRBV7-9 and TRBJ1-1, with no clear D. The CDR3 is made up of 12 amino acids. Germline CDR1 reads SEHNR; CDR2 reads FQNEAQ (reference sequence). For the CDR3, the DNA is TGTGCCAGCAGCTTTATTGAGACCGAGGCCTTTTTT. It translates to CASSFIETEAFF.

The table lists this clone with a few counts. J is TRBJ1-3 and V is TRBV6-5, with D unclear. Trimming cost V 7 bases and J 4 bases, with 8 bases left between them. From germline, CDR1 is MNHEY and CDR2 SVGAGI. CDR3 length equals 12 residues. The CDR3 region is CASISGGNTIYF. The DNA of the CDR3 is TGTGCCAGCATCAGCGGAGGAAACACCATATATTTT.

This chain links TRBV6-1 with TRBJ1-6; tentatively, D is TRBD1 (6 bases). Germline V gene lookup returns CDR1 MNHNS and CDR2 SASEGT. The CDR3 sequence is 16 residues long. Trimming took 2 bases from V and 6 from J, leaving 14 bases between them. In DNA form, the CDR3 reads TGTGCCAGCAGTGAACCCAGGGGAGGGGGTAATTCACCCCTCCACTTT. Translation: CASSEPRGGGNSPLHF.

This sequence joins TRBV20-1 and TRBJ1-1; D call uncertain. The germline CDR1 and CDR2 sequences are DFQATT and SNEGSKA (reference sequence). The CDR3 has 12 amino acids. V shed 3 bases and J shed 3 bases, with 8 bases lying between them. CDR3 region: CSASRSDTEAFF. The CDR3 DNA follows: TGCAGTGCTAGTAGAAGCGACACTGAAGCTTTCTTT.